Shown below are 2 T cell receptor beta chains from a single sample sequenced in a study of OX40 agonist ivuxolimab in advanced cancers. The table came from immunoSEQ multiplex PCR; TCRdb's copy has only in-frame clones and leaves some out. The sample comprises some 100,000 clones, roughly 80% of which are singletons, and 1% to 1.3% rests with the top ten. The sequences come from CD4+ or CD8+ T cells sorted from blood, collected in a trial of the OX40 agonist ivuxolimab. All receptors come from an adult with an advanced solid tumor such as melanoma, head and neck, liver or kidney cancer.

This clone was detected once. This CDR3 reads CASSFFGKGTGGYMNTEAFF. CDR3 DNA sequence: TGTGCCAGCAGTTTTTTCGGGAAGGGGACAGGGGGCTACATGAACACTGAAGCTTTCTTT. J is TRBJ1-1 and V is TRBV27, with 12 bases identical to TRBD1. The CDR3 extends over 20 amino acids. V lost 3 bases, J lost 0 bases, and 14 bases stayed unmatched. CDR1 is MNHEY, CDR2 SMNVEV, per germline (reference sequence).

The genes are TRBV5-4 and TRBJ1-6, with 7 bases that match TRBD1. The CDR3 sequence is 14 residues long. Trimming at V came to 2 bases and at J to 10 bases, leaving 6 bases not matched to a gene. Germline CDR1 SGHNT, CDR2 YYREEE (reference sequence). CDR3 sequence (DNA): TGTGCCAGCAGCTTTCCCGGGACAGCCTCACCCCTCCACTTT. Its protein product is CASSFPGTASPLHF.